The rows below give T cell receptor beta chains drawn from one sample of a study of tumor-infiltrating lymphocytes in primary liver carcinoma. Each CDR3 protein is one row after TCRdb ran MiXCR on the multiplex PCR reads. The sample includes roughly 20,000 distinct CDR3 sequences, about 79% of them seen just once. Input material: liver tumor tissue from sampling region 1. The receptors come from a young woman with primary liver carcinoma and hepatitis B virus infection. Both conserved end residues are part of each CDR3. A D gene is named only where the DNA matches it firmly. A clone size is listed for some rows: how often the clone was seen (once, few, many), or a class if it is expanded.

V gene	J gene	clone size	D gene	CDR3 protein	CDR3 DNA
TRBV6-5	TRBJ1-2	many	.	CASSYSRGWSYGYTF	TGTGCCAGCAGTTACTCAAGGGGATGGAGCTATGGCTACACCTTC
TRBV5-6	TRBJ2-2	.	.	CASSLAPRVTGEHFF	TGTGCCAGCAGCTTGGCACCCAGAGTCACCGGGGAACACTTTTTC
TRBV29-1	TRBJ1-2	.	.	CSVEGLRGYGYTF	TGCAGCGTGGAGGGCCTTCGGGGCTATGGCTACACCTTC
TRBV10-3	TRBJ2-5	.	.	CAINESATSQETQYF	TGTGCCATCAATGAATCGGCTACCAGTCAAGAGACCCAGTACTTC
TRBV12-3/TRBV12-4	TRBJ2-3	.	.	CACSFPSPSTDTQYF	TGTGCCTGCAGTTTTCCTTCTCCTAGCACAGATACGCAGTATTTT
TRBV7-9	TRBJ2-7	once	TRBD2	CASISGGPSYKQYF	TGTGCCAGCATCTCGGGAGGCCCCTCCTACAAGCAGTATTTC
TRBV11-2	TRBJ2-7	.	TRBD2	CASSREGLYKQYF	TGTGCCAGCAGTAGGGAGGGCCTTTACAAGCAATACTTC
TRBV11-2	TRBJ2-7	.	.	CAYKIAGNYEQYF	TGTGCATACAAGATTGCGGGGAACTACGAGCAGTACTTC
TRBV11-2	TRBJ2-1	.	TRBD2	CANSTSLAGGYNEQFF	TGTGCCAATAGTACCTCTCTAGCGGGAGGATACAATGAGCAGTTCTTC
TRBV12-3/TRBV12-4	TRBJ1-2	.	.	CASSTQGRAVYGYTF	TGTGCCAGCAGTACCCAGGGCAGGGCCGTCTATGGCTACACCTTC
TRBV11-2	TRBJ2-4	.	.	CASSLAPAEQNIRYF	TGTGCCAGCAGCTTAGCCCCGGCAGAGCAAAACATTCGGTACTTC
TRBV11-2	TRBJ1-1	.	TRBD1	CASSSRDRGRKSWSDTEAFF	TGTGCCAGCAGCTCTCGGGACAGGGGGCGCAAGAGCTGGAGTGACACTGAAGCTTTCTTT
TRBV11-2	TRBJ2-4	.	.	CASSLGAIGTQYF	TGTGCCAGCAGCCTCGGGGCGATCGGGACTCAGTACTTC
TRBV11-3	TRBJ1-6	few	.	CASSSKWSYNSPLHF	TGTGCCAGTAGCTCTAAGTGGAGCTATAATTCACCACTCCACTTT
TRBV5-6	TRBJ2-7	.	TRBD1	CASSLRTGPSQYF	TGTGCCAGTAGTTTACGGACAGGGCCATCGCAGTATTTC
TRBV11-3	TRBJ2-1	.	.	CAGSSTGHGFLDGQFF	TGTGCCGGCAGTTCAACGGGACACGGCTTCTTGGATGGACAGTTCTTC
TRBV4-1	TRBJ2-3	.	.	CASSPQQGSSILADTDTHYF	TGCGCCAGCAGCCCGCAACAGGGGAGCTCTATACTAGCGGACACAGATACTCACTATTTT
TRBV6-6	TRBJ2-3	.	.	CASSYPFGCGSTNTQYF	TGTGCCAGCAGTTACCCTTTTGGCTGCGGGTCCACAAATACGCAGTATTTT
TRBV11-3	TRBJ2-2	.	TRBD2	CASNRREGSLGDLFF	TGTGCCAGCAACCGTCGGGAGGGGTCCCTCGGGGATCTGTTTTTT
TRBV24-1	TRBJ2-5	.	TRBD2	CATSDFQSGTKETQYF	TGTGCAACCAGTGATTTCCAAAGCGGGACTAAAGAGACCCAGTACTTC
TRBV29-1	TRBJ1-2	.	.	CSVVHFGGGYTF	TGCAGCGTCGTCCATTTTGGTGGCGGCTACACCTTC
TRBV5-8	TRBJ2-6	.	.	CASTTTGLSGASVLTF	TGTGCCAGCACCACGACGGGCCTCTCTGGGGCCAGCGTCCTGACTTTC
TRBV5-4	TRBJ2-3	few	TRBD2	CASSIPAASGSRTDMQYF	TGTGCCAGCAGTATTCCGGCGGCTAGCGGGAGTCGGACAGATATGCAGTATTTT
TRBV14	TRBJ2-7	.	TRBD2	CASKQAAGTDYEQYF	TGTGCCAGCAAACAGGCAGCGGGGACTGACTACGAGCAGTACTTC
TRBV4-3	TRBJ2-7	.	TRBD2	CVSSQDRWTWREQNF	TGCGTCAGCAGCCAAGATCGATGGACATGGCGGGAGCAGAACTTC
TRBV11-3	TRBJ2-1	.	.	CVSGSTGHGFLDEQFF	TGTGTCAGCGGTTCAACGGGACACGGCTTCTTGGATGAGCAGTTTTTC
TRBV28	TRBJ1-6	.	.	CASSTHGGQVFFTLHF	TGTGCTAGCAGTACCCACGGGGGGCAAGTTTTCTTCACCCTCCACTTT
TRBV28	TRBJ2-1	.	.	CASRGTNGDNEQFF	TGCGCCAGCAGGGGGACTAATGGCGACAATGAGCAGTTCTTC
TRBV7-2	TRBJ1-1	.	.	CASSPRLRGMSMNTEAFF	TGTGCCAGCAGCCCTCGACTGAGGGGGATGAGCATGAACACTGAAGCTTTCTTT
TRBV7-8	TRBJ2-7	medium-sized	.	CASSATPGVPEQYF	TGTGCCAGCAGCGCGACGCCAGGGGTCCCCGAGCAGTACTTC
TRBV7-9	TRBJ2-1	.	TRBD2	CASSVDLAGGTQFF	TGTGCCAGCAGCGTAGATCTAGCGGGAGGGACGCAGTTCTTT
TRBV11-2	TRBJ2-3	.	TRBD2	CAISTGLVGIVDTQYF	TGTGCCATCAGCACGGGACTAGTGGGTATTGTTGATACGCAGTATTTT
TRBV12-3/TRBV12-4	TRBJ2-3	.	.	CANSIPPPNTDTQYF	TGTGCCAACAGTATTCCCCCTCCTAACACAGATACGCAGTATTTT
TRBV28	TRBJ1-1	.	.	CASSSPGTANRMNTEAFF	TGTGCAAGCAGTTCCCCCGGGACCGCGAACCGTATGAACACTGAAGCTTTCTTT
TRBV5-5	TRBJ2-3	.	.	CTSSSGYTYTQYF	TGTACTAGCAGCTCGGGCTACACATATACGCAGTATTTT
TRBV11-1	TRBJ2-2	once	.	CASNRVMAGVSGELLF	TGTGCCAGCAACAGGGTTATGGCGGGAGTGTCCGGGGAGTTGTTATTT
TRBV6-2/TRBV6-3	TRBJ2-1	.	TRBD2	CASSYSTGGSFIYNEQFF	TGTGCCAGCAGTTACTCTACTGGCGGGAGTTTCATTTACAATGAGCAGTTCTTC
TRBV11-1	TRBJ2-1	.	.	CAMSRRQASYNDQFF	TGTGCCATGAGCCGGAGACAGGCCTCCTACAATGATCAGTTCTTC
TRBV5-1	TRBJ2-7	many	.	CASSLDRFRQEQYF	TGCGCCAGCAGCTTGGACAGGTTTCGGCAAGAGCAGTACTTC
TRBV11-2	TRBJ2-3	.	TRBD2	CAGGAGLAAIVDMQYF	TGTGCCGGCGGCGCGGGACTAGCGGCTATTGTTGATATGCAGTATTTT
TRBV10-3	TRBJ1-3	few	.	CAISESISGSTIYF	TGTGCTATCAGTGAGTCAATTTCTGGAAGCACCATATATTTT
TRBV4-3	TRBJ2-1	.	.	CASSRDSGSSYNEQFF	TGCGCCAGCAGCCGAGATTCGGGAAGCTCCTACAATGAGCAATTTTTC
TRBV5-5	TRBJ1-4	.	.	CSSGLRLGGRVATNEKLFF	TGTTCTAGCGGCTTGAGGTTAGGCGGACGGGTTGCAACTAATGAAAAACTGTTTTTT
TRBV4-1	TRBJ2-1	.	.	CASSHLVGSHEQFF	TGCGCCAGCAGCCATCTCGTCGGAAGTCATGAGCAGTTCTTC